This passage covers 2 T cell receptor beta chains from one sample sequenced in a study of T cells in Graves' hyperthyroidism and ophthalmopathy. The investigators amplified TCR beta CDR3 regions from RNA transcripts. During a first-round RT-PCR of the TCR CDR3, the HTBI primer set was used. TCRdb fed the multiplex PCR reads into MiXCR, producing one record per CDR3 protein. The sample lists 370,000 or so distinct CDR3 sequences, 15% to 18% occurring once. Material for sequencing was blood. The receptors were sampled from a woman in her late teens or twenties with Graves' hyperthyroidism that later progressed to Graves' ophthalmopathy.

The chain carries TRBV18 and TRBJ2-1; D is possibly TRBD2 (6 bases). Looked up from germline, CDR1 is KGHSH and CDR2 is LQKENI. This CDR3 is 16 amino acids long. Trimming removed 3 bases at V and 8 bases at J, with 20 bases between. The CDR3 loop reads CASSPRDPGRIHEQFF. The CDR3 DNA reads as TGTGCCAGCTCACCTAGGGACCCGGGGAGGATCCATGAGCAGTTCTTC.

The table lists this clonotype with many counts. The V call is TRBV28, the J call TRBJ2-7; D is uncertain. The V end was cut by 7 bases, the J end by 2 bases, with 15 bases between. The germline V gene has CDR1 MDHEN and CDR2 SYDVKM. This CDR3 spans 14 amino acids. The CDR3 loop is CASNPARLPYEQYF. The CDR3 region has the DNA TGTGCCAGCAATCCAGCCCGACTCCCCTACGAGCAGTACTTC.